This T cell receptor (beta chain) was captured in a study of OX40 agonist ivuxolimab in advanced cancers. Looking at the study overall: Hepatocellular carcinoma, melanoma, renal cell or head and neck cancer affected the dose-escalation patients.

V lost 5 bases and J lost 1; bases outside the gene matches: 3. From germline, CDR1 is MNHNY and CDR2 SVGAGI (reference sequence). The CDR3 length is 14 residues. Assay: immunoSEQ multiplex PCR; the TCRdb copy retains only in-frame clones and omits some. This table holds about 72,000 clones, roughly nine tenths found once. The chain uses TRBV6-6 and TRBJ2-7; 9 bases line up with TRBD2. Here the sequenced sample was CD4+ or CD8+ T cells sorted from blood, taken in a trial of the OX40 agonist ivuxolimab. The TCR was taken from an adult with an advanced solid tumor such as melanoma, head and neck, liver or kidney cancer. CDR3 residues: CASSRTSGSYEQYF. DNA for the CDR3: TGTGCCAGCAGTAGAACTAGCGGGTCCTACGAGCAGTACTTC.